One sample yielded the 23 T cell receptor beta chains listed below, sequenced in a study of cytomegalovirus exposure and HLA in healthy donors. PCR was performed using 60 Vbeta and 13 Jbeta primers. TCRdb's copy holds only in-frame clones and misses some; the assay was immunoSEQ multiplex PCR. In the table there are under 200,000 clones, roughly 73% of which are singletons. Source material: PBMCs. The receptor set was obtained from a woman aged 40 to 55 in good health and CMV-seropositive.

In its sample, this clone was seen a few times. The gene calls are TRBV2 and TRBJ2-4, with 9 bases matching TRBD1. Trimming cost V 4 bases and J 1 base; bases outside gene matches: 2. This CDR3 region has 15 residues. Germline V gene sequence: CDR1 SNHLY, CDR2 FYNNEI. The CDR3 spells CASSVDRGAKNIQYF. The CDR3 nucleotides are TGTGCCAGCAGTGTCGACAGGGGGGCCAAAAACATTCAGTACTTC.

The chain carries TRBV5-1 and TRBJ1-4; 9 bases are shared with TRBD1. Germline V gene data show CDR1 as SGHRS and CDR2 as YFSETQ. This CDR3 spans 14 amino acids. V was clipped by 0 bases and J by 8 bases; unmatched bases: 2. The CDR3 nucleotides read TGCGCCAGCAGCTTGGAGGGACAGGGAGAAAAACTGTTTTTT. Protein: CASSLEGQGEKLFF.

V and J are TRBV5-4 and TRBJ2-3; TRBD2 matches 10 bases. The CDR3 sequence is 18 residues long. Germline lookup yields CDR1 SGHNT and CDR2 YYREEE (reference sequence). The V and J ends lost 4 bases and 5 bases, in that order; junction bases with no gene match: 16. CDR3 DNA: TGTGCCAGCAGCCGGGAGGTCATAGCGGGAGGAATGGTAGATACGCAGTATTTT. Its protein is CASSREVIAGGMVDTQYF.

The chain links TRBV4-2 to TRBJ2-1; D not certain. CDR1 is LGHNA, CDR2 YNFKEQ, per germline. The CDR3 totals 15 residues. Trimming pared 0 bases from V and 0 bases from J, leaving 6 bases between. The CDR3 spells CASSQDSLSYNEQFF. Here the CDR3 DNA reads TGTGCCAGCAGCCAAGATTCTCTCTCCTACAATGAGCAGTTCTTC.

In nucleotides, the CDR3 is TGTGCTAGTGGTTTGGGACAGTCCCCCCAAACCTTC. Its translation: CASGLGQSPQTF. The chain carries TRBV12-5 and TRBJ1-2; D possibly corresponds to TRBD1 (5 bases). Germline CDR1 is LGHNT and CDR2 is FRNRAP. The CDR3 covers 12 residues. The V gene lost 1 base and the J gene lost 14 bases, with 14 bases spanning the gap.

This rearrangement joins TRBV19 to TRBJ1-5; D is undetermined. V lost 2 bases and J lost 1, with 3 bases in between. This CDR3 is 13 amino acids long. Germline assignment: CDR1 LNHDA and CDR2 SQIVND (reference sequence). DNA of the CDR3: TGTGCCAGTAGTATAAGCAGCAATCAGCCCCAGCATTTT. This codes for CASSISSNQPQHF.

The V call is TRBV28, the J call TRBJ2-7; D is possibly TRBD1 (7 bases). The CDR3 has 11 residues. V shed 5 bases and J shed 9 bases, with 11 bases lying between them. The germline CDR1 and CDR2 sequences are MDHEN and SYDVKM. The CDR3 is CASSVRGVQYF. The CDR3, as DNA: TGTGCCAGCAGTGTCAGGGGGGTGCAGTACTTC.

This clone was seen only a few times. The V call is TRBV6-5, the J call TRBJ2-3; possible D gene TRBD1, 6 bases. CDR1 MNHEY and CDR2 SVGAGI come from the germline V gene. This CDR3 has 15 residues. V lost 7 bases, J lost 0 bases, and 14 bases lay in between. CDR3 sequence: CASTAQGKSTDTQYF. The CDR3 bases are TGTGCCAGCACAGCACAGGGAAAGAGCACAGATACGCAGTATTTT.

This clone was observed a few times. This chain links TRBV19 with TRBJ2-1, with a weak D call TRBD2 (5 bases). This CDR3 has 13 amino acids. V gave up 3 bases and J gave up 9 bases, with 12 bases separating them. CDR1 is LNHDA and CDR2 is SQIVND in the germline V gene (reference sequence). The CDR3 DNA sequence: TGTGCCAGTAGTATCCGGATTGAGGGTGAGCAGTTCTTC. Amino acids: CASSIRIEGEQFF.

The chain links TRBV18 to TRBJ1-5; D might be TRBD1 (6 bases). There are 15 residues in the CDR3. Germline lookup yields CDR1 KGHSH and CDR2 LQKENI. V shed 2 bases and J shed 6 bases, with 14 bases lying between them. Here the CDR3 reads CASSPFYREGQPQHF. The DNA of the CDR3 is TGTGCCAGCTCACCATTTTACAGGGAGGGTCAGCCCCAGCATTTT.

A few counts support this clone. This rearrangement joins TRBV18 to TRBJ2-1; 10 nucleotides agree with TRBD2. The CDR3 extends over 15 amino acids. Germline V gives CDR1 KGHSH, CDR2 LQKENI. With 2 bases clipped from V and 5 bases from J, the junction kept 3 bases outside the gene matches. CDR3 in DNA: TGTGCCAGCTCACCATCAGGACTAGCGGACAATGAGCAGTTCTTC. This encodes CASSPSGLADNEQFF. Full variable domain (rest looked up from reference TRBV18 and TRBJ2-1): NAGVMQNPRHLVRRRGQEARLRCSPMKGHSHVYWYRQLPEEGLKFMVYLQKENIIDESGMPKERFSAEFPKEGPSILRIQQVVRGDSAAYFCASSPSGLADNEQFFGPGTRLTVL.

Points on this clone: The junction departs from germline at one end; a sequencing error may be responsible. The chain is built from TRBV7-9 and TRBJ2-5; possible D gene TRBD2, 7 bases. From germline, CDR1 is SEHNR and CDR2 FQNEAQ (reference sequence). This CDR3 contains 15 residues. CDR3 in DNA: TGTTCCAGCAGCCCCAGAGGGGGGGCGGAAGAGACCCAGTACTTC. Amino acids: CSSSPRGGAEETQYF.

This clone was counted a single time. The gene calls are TRBV4-2 and TRBJ2-1, with TRBD1 identical over 9 bases. The CDR3 runs 20 residues. Germline V gives CDR1 LGHNA, CDR2 YNFKEQ. V dropped 4 bases and J dropped 0; count of bases not matched to a gene: 16. The CDR3 bases are TGTGCCAGCAGCCTCTATGCCGGACAGGGGTACCCCAGCTCCTACAATGAGCAGTTCTTC. Amino acids: CASSLYAGQGYPSSYNEQFF.

The rearrangement joins TRBV19 to TRBJ1-1; tentatively, D is TRBD1 (5 bases). The germline CDR1 and CDR2 sequences are LNHDA and SQIVND (reference sequence). V shed 2 bases and J shed 4 bases, with 8 bases lying between them. This CDR3 has 13 amino acids. The CDR3 DNA reads TGTGCCAGTAGTATACAGGGAAGCACTGAAGCTTTCTTT. Amino acid sequence: CASSIQGSTEAFF.

The rearrangement uses TRBV18 and TRBJ2-1; no clear D. This CDR3 region has 16 residues. Germline values: CDR1 KGHSH, CDR2 LQKENI. Trimming left V 3 bases short and J 2 bases short, with 14 bases between. CDR3 bases: TGTGCCAGCTCACCTCTTGAAGCCAGCGCCTACAATGAGCAGTTCTTC. Translating gives CASSPLEASAYNEQFF.

In its sample, this clone was seen a few times. The rearrangement uses TRBV29-1 and TRBJ1-2; no firm D call. CDR3 length equals 11 residues. In germline, CDR1 is SQVTM, CDR2 ANQGSEA. Trimming took 4 bases from V and 6 from J, leaving 9 bases between them. CDR3 bases: TGCAGCGTTGTGGGCCTCAATGGCTACACCTTC. The encoded protein is CSVVGLNGYTF.

This sequence joins TRBV28 and TRBJ1-1; 7 bases align to TRBD1. CDR1 is MDHEN and CDR2 is SYDVKM in the germline V gene. V dropped 5 bases and J dropped 1; count of bases not matched to a gene: 13. The CDR3 contains 17 residues. The CDR3 region has the DNA TGTGCCAGCAGTAATGCTCTCGGGACAGACCAGAACACTGAAGCTTTCTTT. It encodes CASSNALGTDQNTEAFF.

This clone was detected only a few times. This rearrangement joins TRBV28 to TRBJ2-7; the match to TRBD2 covers 10 bases. V shed 5 bases and J 5 bases; nucleotides not matched to a gene: 12. This CDR3 is built from 16 residues. Germline CDR1 is MDHEN and CDR2 is SYDVKM. CDR3 nucleotides: TGTGCCAGCAGTCCTCTCTTCACCGGGACTAGCGACGAGCAGTACTTC. It yields the protein CASSPLFTGTSDEQYF. Full variable domain (remainder filled in from reference TRBV28 and TRBJ2-7): DVKVTQSSRYLVKRTGEKVFLECVQDMDHENMFWYRQDPGLGLRLIYFSYDVKMKEKGDIPEGYSVSREKKERFSLILESASTNQTSMYLCASSPLFTGTSDEQYFGPGTRLTVT.

The chain has TRBV28 and TRBJ2-3; TRBD1 aligns across 7 bases. The CDR3 length is 13 residues. Germline CDR1 is MDHEN and CDR2 is SYDVKM. V lost 8 bases to trimming and J lost 5 bases; unmatched junction nucleotides: 7. The CDR3 loop is CASHGDREDTQYF. The CDR3, as DNA: TGTGCCAGCCACGGCGACAGGGAAGATACGCAGTATTTT.

CDR3 sequence reads: CASSRGRGTSTDTQYF. CDR3 DNA sequence: TGTGCCAGCAGTAGGGGGCGCGGAACCAGCACAGATACGCAGTATTTT. V and J are TRBV27 and TRBJ2-3; TRBD1 matches 7 bases. Germline V gene sequence: CDR1 MNHEY, CDR2 SMNVEV (reference sequence). The CDR3 sequence is 16 residues long. Germline trimming cut 5 bases from V and 0 bases from J; bases unmatched to any gene: 8.

This sequence joins TRBV5-1 and TRBJ1-3; D is unresolved. Trimming removed 0 bases at V and 3 bases at J, with 4 bases between. The CDR3 extends over 13 amino acids. The germline gives CDR1 SGHRS, CDR2 YFSETQ. CDR3 nucleotides: TGCGCCAGCAGCTTGGAGCTTGGAAACACCATATATTTT. It encodes CASSLELGNTIYF.

The chain is built from TRBV7-2 and TRBJ2-7; D perhaps matches TRBD2 (6 bases). Germline assignment: CDR1 SGHTA and CDR2 FQGNSA. This CDR3 is 15 amino acids long. Trimming pared 5 bases from V and 0 bases from J, leaving 14 bases between. Here the CDR3 reads CASSKTSSGSYEQYF. The DNA of the CDR3 is TGTGCCAGCAGCAAGACTAGTTCGGGCTCCTACGAGCAGTACTTC. The full variable domain, in which reference TRBV7-2 and TRBJ2-7 provide the parts outside the CDR3, is GAGVSQSPSNKVTEKGKDVELRCDPISGHTALYWYRQSLGQGLEFLIYFQGNSAPDKSGLPSDRFSAERTGGSVSTLTIQRTQQEDSAVYLCASSKTSSGSYEQYFGPGTRLTVT.

This clone was seen only a few times. The V call is TRBV7-9, the J call TRBJ2-5, with TRBD2 matching over 14 bases. The CDR3 loop spans 16 amino acids. Germline CDR1 SEHNR, CDR2 FQNEAQ (reference sequence). V was pared by 1 base and J by 4 bases, with 2 bases of the junction left unmatched. This chain's CDR3 is CASSLEGLAGAETQYF. The CDR3 DNA follows: TGTGCCAGCAGCTTAGAGGGACTAGCGGGAGCAGAGACCCAGTACTTC.